Listed below are T cell receptor beta chains from one sample, sequenced in a study of T cell responses to AZD1222 COVID-19 vaccine. Assay: immunoSEQ multiplex PCR; the TCRdb copy retains only in-frame clones and omits some. There are roughly 130,000 clones in the sample; approximately 92% occur only once, and roughly 3.1% lies in the top ten. The sequenced sample was peripheral blood, obtained on day 0 of AZD1222 vaccination. These receptors all come from an adult in good health. Each CDR3 is given with its conserved first and last residue. Fields, in order: D gene, J gene, clone size, V gene, CDR3 protein, CDR3 DNA. The D gene is left open where the match is weak. Where a row states a size, it is once, few, many or the class of an expanded clone; other rows omit it.

D gene: .; J gene: TRBJ2-5; clone size: once; V gene: TRBV6-5; CDR3 protein: CATRMLGGQETQYF; CDR3 DNA: TGTGCCACCCGAATGCTGGGTGGCCAAGAGACCCAGTACTTC
D gene: .; J gene: TRBJ2-2; clone size: .; V gene: TRBV27; CDR3 protein: CASSLSRGADTGELFF; CDR3 DNA: TGTGCCAGCAGTTTATCGCGGGGCGCGGACACCGGGGAGCTGTTTTTT
D gene: .; J gene: TRBJ2-2; clone size: .; V gene: TRBV11-2; CDR3 protein: CASSLYDTGELFF; CDR3 DNA: TGTGCCAGCAGCTTGTACGACACCGGGGAGCTGTTTTTT
D gene: TRBD1; J gene: TRBJ1-1; clone size: .; V gene: TRBV27; CDR3 protein: CASSATRGRTEAFF; CDR3 DNA: TGTGCCAGCAGTGCCACCAGGGGGCGGACTGAAGCTTTCTTT
D gene: .; J gene: TRBJ1-4; clone size: .; V gene: TRBV19; CDR3 protein: CASSRTAATNEKLFF; CDR3 DNA: TGTGCCAGTAGTCGGACAGCTGCAACTAATGAAAAACTGTTTTTT
D gene: .; J gene: TRBJ2-3; clone size: .; V gene: TRBV2; CDR3 protein: CATYGTDTQYF; CDR3 DNA: TGTGCCACATATGGGACAGATACGCAGTATTTT
D gene: .; J gene: TRBJ2-7; clone size: .; V gene: TRBV7-6; CDR3 protein: CASSQGPGDEQYF; CDR3 DNA: TGTGCCAGCAGCCAAGGACCCGGCGACGAGCAGTACTTC
D gene: .; J gene: TRBJ2-2; clone size: .; V gene: TRBV10-3; CDR3 protein: CAIRGPPGELFF; CDR3 DNA: TGTGCCATCAGGGGGCCCCCCGGGGAGCTGTTTTTT
D gene: .; J gene: TRBJ2-7; clone size: .; V gene: TRBV4-1; CDR3 protein: CASSQVPWGYEQYF; CDR3 DNA: TGCGCCAGCAGCCAAGTACCCTGGGGATACGAGCAGTACTTC
D gene: .; J gene: TRBJ2-7; clone size: .; V gene: TRBV5-5; CDR3 protein: CASSFFGRAHEQYF; CDR3 DNA: TGTGCCAGCAGCTTTTTCGGCAGGGCACACGAGCAGTACTTC
D gene: .; J gene: TRBJ1-2; clone size: .; V gene: TRBV21-1; CDR3 protein: CASSPGTLYGYTF; CDR3 DNA: TGTGCCAGCAGTCCCGGGACTTTATATGGCTACACCTTC
D gene: TRBD2; J gene: TRBJ2-1; clone size: .; V gene: TRBV18; CDR3 protein: CASSTSGSSDEQFF; CDR3 DNA: TGTGCCAGCTCAACAAGCGGGAGTTCTGATGAGCAGTTCTTC
D gene: .; J gene: TRBJ2-1; clone size: .; V gene: TRBV9; CDR3 protein: CASSVVARRTSYNEQFF; CDR3 DNA: TGTGCCAGCAGCGTAGTCGCGAGACGGACGTCCTACAATGAGCAGTTCTTC
D gene: .; J gene: TRBJ2-4; clone size: .; V gene: TRBV5-1; CDR3 protein: CASSLAGTNLGKNIQYF; CDR3 DNA: TGCGCCAGCAGCTTGGCCGGCACAAATCTTGGCAAAAACATTCAGTACTTC
D gene: .; J gene: TRBJ1-2; clone size: .; V gene: TRBV10-3; CDR3 protein: CAISGNGDGYTF; CDR3 DNA: TGTGCCATCAGTGGAAATGGCGATGGCTACACCTTC
D gene: .; J gene: TRBJ2-3; clone size: .; V gene: TRBV30; CDR3 protein: CAWSLNRAVTDTQYF; CDR3 DNA: TGTGCCTGGAGTTTAAACAGGGCGGTGACAGATACGCAGTATTTT